The sequence of this TCR beta chain was determined in a study of blood T cell repertoires in COVID-19. The table lists this clone with a few counts. The data were produced by immunoSEQ multiplex PCR, yet TCRdb's version contains in-frame clones alone and is incomplete. The sample lists 300,000 to 350,000 clones, 85% to 90% occurring once. The CDR3 is 18 amino acids. Germline-derived CDR1 and CDR2 are MDHEN and SYDVKM. V was pared by 4 bases and J by 0 bases, with 21 bases between. The sequence came from a woman in her late teens or twenties with acute COVID-19. The chain carries TRBV28 and TRBJ1-2; D is perhaps TRBD1 (5 bases). Sequencing input: PBMCs or T cells enriched from blood (not recorded which). The CDR3 DNA sequence: TGTGCCAGCAGTTCCCCCTGGGGGGAGGAAATATCTAACTATGGCTACACCTTC. Protein: CASSSPWGEEISNYGYTF.